Presented here are 20 T cell receptor beta chains from one specimen sequenced in a study of vaccination and CD4 T cells after COVID-19. Cultured CD4+ T cells had their DNA profiled by the Oncomine TCR Beta short-read assay. TCRdb itself ran the PCR reads through MiXCR, one entry per CDR3 protein. The data hold about 10,000 distinct CDR3 sequences, with 59% observed a single time. Indicated treatment: approximately 11-day PBMC culture with coronavirus spike peptide pools or control peptides (ViraFEST assay). These TCRs' antigens remain unknown. The specimen was CD4+ T cells from blood, cultured in vitro. The receptors were gathered from a human donor who had recovered from COVID-19.

The gene calls are TRBV2 and TRBJ2-5; D call uncertain. Deletions cut 6 bases from V and 1 base from J, with 15 bases between. Germline V gene lookup returns CDR1 SNHLY and CDR2 FYNNEI. The CDR3 contains 15 residues. The CDR3 region has the DNA TGTGCCAGCAGCGCCGGACGGACCATCCAAGAGACCCAGTACTTC. This gives the protein CASSAGRTIQETQYF.

The J gene is TRBJ1-5, the V gene TRBV19; possibly TRBD1 for D (6 bases). Germline V gene data show CDR1 as LNHDA and CDR2 as SQIVND (reference sequence). The CDR3 covers 15 residues. V lost 4 bases to trimming and J lost 3 bases, with 13 bases between them. This chain's CDR3 is CASSTGAGTNQPQHF. CDR3 DNA: TGTGCCAGTAGTACGGGGGCAGGGACCAATCAGCCCCAGCATTTT.

The chain is built from TRBV6-1 and TRBJ2-7; 8 nucleotides agree with TRBD2. Germline V gene sequence: CDR1 MNHNS, CDR2 SASEGT. The CDR3 spans 13 residues. After removal of 3 bases from V and 2 bases from J, the junction contained 0 bases not matched to a gene. The CDR3 sequence: CASSEGLAYEQYF. As DNA, the CDR3 is TGTGCCAGCAGTGAGGGACTAGCCTACGAGCAGTACTTC.

The rearrangement links TRBV7-9 to TRBJ1-6; unclear D gene. V was cut by 3 bases and J by 9 bases, with 12 bases left in between. The CDR3 length is 14 residues. Germline values: CDR1 SEHNR, CDR2 FQNEAQ (reference sequence). CDR3 DNA: TGTGCCAGCAGCTTCACGTCAGTTAGTTCACCCCTCCACTTT. Its translation is CASSFTSVSSPLHF. Filled out from reference TRBV7-9 and TRBJ1-6, the complete variable domain reads DTGVSQNPRHKITKRGQNVTFRCDPISEHNRLYWYRQTLGQGPEFLTYFQNEAQLEKSRLLSDRFSAERPKGSFSTLEIQRTEQGDSAMYLCASSFTSVSSPLHFGNGTRLTVT.

J is TRBJ2-5 and V is TRBV19, with TRBD2 identical over 8 bases. CDR1 LNHDA and CDR2 SQIVND come from the germline V gene (reference sequence). This CDR3 comprises 15 residues. The V and J ends lost 4 bases and 5 bases, in that order; junction bases with no gene match: 9. CDR3 in amino acids: CASSTTSGGGETQYF. For the CDR3, the DNA is TGTGCCAGTAGTACAACTAGCGGAGGGGGGGAGACCCAGTACTTC.

The chain recombines TRBV7-8 with TRBJ1-1, with D possibly being TRBD1 (6 bases). Germline CDR1 and CDR2: SGHVS and FQNEAQ. The CDR3 extends over 15 amino acids. With 0 bases removed from V and 11 bases from J, the gap between germline ends came to 19 bases. CDR3 in DNA: TGTGCCAGCAGCTTAGCCCCCCGGGGCGGAGGGGGGGCTTTCTTT. Protein product: CASSLAPRGGGGAFF.

This sequence joins TRBV6-1 and TRBJ2-3; perhaps TRBD2 as D (7 bases). This CDR3 comprises 13 residues. CDR1 and CDR2 from the germline V gene are MNHNS and SASEGT. V shed 6 bases and J shed 5 bases, with 12 bases lying between them. CDR3 nucleotide sequence: TGTGCCAGCAGAGGGGGGGGTGGAGATACGCAGTATTTT. It codes for CASRGGGGDTQYF.

The rearrangement links TRBV20-1 to TRBJ2-3, with D perhaps TRBD1 (6 bases). The CDR3 has 16 residues. V was trimmed by 0 bases and J by 3 bases, leaving 16 bases between them. CDR1 is DFQATT and CDR2 is SNEGSKA in the germline V gene (reference sequence). The DNA for the CDR3 is TGCAGTGCTAGAGATTTTTACTGGGGGCAAACAGATACGCAGTATTTT. The encoded protein is CSARDFYWGQTDTQYF.

In DNA, the CDR3 is TGCGCCAGCAGTGATTCCGGGGCGAATCAGCCCCAGCATTTT. It yields the protein CASSDSGANQPQHF. The V gene is TRBV10-2, the J gene TRBJ1-5; D might be TRBD1 (5 bases). CDR3 length equals 14 residues. V lost 3 bases and J 4 bases, leaving 10 bases between the germline ends. CDR1 and CDR2 (germline): WSHSY, SAAADI.

The V and J genes are TRBV20-1 and TRBJ2-3; no reliable D call. The germline gives CDR1 DFQATT, CDR2 SNEGSKA (reference sequence). This CDR3 is built from 13 residues. V dropped 2 bases and J dropped 5 bases, with 11 bases sitting between them. The CDR3 sequence is CSARTPRGDTQYF. In DNA form, the CDR3 reads TGCAGTGCTAGAACTCCCAGAGGAGATACGCAGTATTTT.

The chain has TRBV19 and TRBJ1-6, with TRBD1 as a possible D gene (6 bases). The CDR3 has 14 residues. The ends were cut back, 3 bases at V and 7 bases at J, with 10 bases in the middle. CDR1 LNHDA and CDR2 SQIVND come from the germline V gene (reference sequence). The CDR3 nucleotides are TGTGCCAGTAGTATTCAGGGGCAGAATTCACCCCTCCACTTT. Translation gives CASSIQGQNSPLHF.

The chain combines TRBV24-1 with TRBJ2-5; D gene uncertain. The CDR3 is 15 amino acids. V was trimmed by 4 bases and J by 0 bases, leaving 11 bases between them. Per the germline V gene, CDR1 is KGHDR and CDR2 is SFDVKD. The CDR3 DNA sequence: TGTGCCACCAGTGACTCGACCTCCTACCAAGAGACCCAGTACTTC. This gives the protein CATSDSTSYQETQYF.

This rearrangement joins TRBV7-3 to TRBJ2-1; 7 bases are a match to TRBD2. V dropped 5 bases and J dropped 10; count of bases not matched to a gene: 8. The CDR3 sequence is 13 residues long. CDR1 and CDR2 from the germline V gene are SGHTA and FQGTGA. The CDR3 spells CASSNPGGEEQFF. The CDR3 nucleotides are TGTGCCAGCAGCAATCCGGGGGGAGAGGAGCAGTTCTTC.

This clonotype was observed a few times. The chain joins TRBV7-8 to TRBJ2-7; unclear D gene. The CDR3 totals 13 residues. Germline V CDR1 and CDR2: SGHVS, FQNEAQ. V lost 5 bases and J 2 bases, leaving 10 bases between the germline ends. CDR3: CASSPRHPYEQYF. The CDR3 coding sequence is TGTGCCAGCAGCCCCCGACACCCCTACGAGCAGTACTTC.

This rearrangement joins TRBV6-2 or TRBV6-3 to TRBJ2-2; TRBD2 aligns across 14 bases. The V gene's germline CDR1 is MNHEY and CDR2 SVGEGT. With 5 bases clipped from V and 6 bases from J, the junction kept 8 bases outside the gene matches. The CDR3 is made up of 17 amino acids. CDR3 loop: CASSPPGLAGVAGELFF. CDR3 nucleotide sequence: TGTGCCAGCAGTCCACCGGGACTAGCGGGAGTGGCCGGGGAGCTGTTTTTT.

This clonotype was counted a few times. The chain links TRBV7-2 to TRBJ2-5; TRBD2 might be the D (6 bases). This CDR3 contains 15 residues. The V and J ends lost 5 bases and 2 bases respectively, with 15 bases between them. CDR1 and CDR2 (germline): SGHTA, FQGNSA. The CDR3 reads CASSLTGTAQETQYF. CDR3 nucleotide sequence: TGTGCCAGCAGCCTCACCGGGACTGCACAAGAGACCCAGTACTTC.

The chain links TRBV20-1 to TRBJ1-2; TRBD1 is a possible D gene (6 bases). The V gene lost 0 bases and the J gene lost 4 bases, with 12 bases spanning the gap. This CDR3 comprises 14 residues. Germline CDR1 and CDR2: DFQATT and SNEGSKA (reference sequence). The CDR3 here is CSARERGPSYGYTF. The CDR3 nucleotides are TGCAGTGCTAGAGAACGGGGGCCGTCCTATGGCTACACCTTC.

The genes are TRBV12-3 or TRBV12-4 and TRBJ1-1; the D is unclear. Trimming pared 6 bases from V and 4 bases from J, leaving 15 bases between. The CDR3 loop spans 14 amino acids. CDR3 sequence: CASRPRGGGTEAFF. CDR3 bases: TGTGCCAGCAGGCCGCGGGGTGGTGGCACTGAAGCTTTCTTT.

The chain has TRBV7-2 and TRBJ2-4; D might be TRBD1 or TRBD2, each matching 5 bases. V lost 7 bases, J lost 5 bases, and 15 bases lay in between. Germline values: CDR1 SGHTA, CDR2 FQGNSA. This CDR3 spans 14 amino acids. As DNA, the CDR3 is TGTGCCAGCACCCCCGGGACGACACAAAACATTCAGTACTTC. It is translated as CASTPGTTQNIQYF.

The V and J genes are TRBV19 and TRBJ1-3; D is unresolved. The CDR3 sequence is 14 residues long. V dropped 5 bases and J dropped 0 bases, with 8 bases sitting between them. Per germline, CDR1 LNHDA and CDR2 SQIVND (reference sequence). CDR3 protein: CASSPANSGNTIYF. Written as DNA, the CDR3 is TGTGCCAGTAGTCCAGCGAACTCTGGAAACACCATATATTTT. The whole variable domain, remainder taken from reference TRBV19 and TRBJ1-3, is DGGITQSPKYLFRKEGQNVTLSCEQNLNHDAMYWYRQDPGQGLRLIYYSQIVNDFQKGDIAEGYSVSREKKESFPLTVTSAQKNPTAFYLCASSPANSGNTIYFGEGSWLTVV.